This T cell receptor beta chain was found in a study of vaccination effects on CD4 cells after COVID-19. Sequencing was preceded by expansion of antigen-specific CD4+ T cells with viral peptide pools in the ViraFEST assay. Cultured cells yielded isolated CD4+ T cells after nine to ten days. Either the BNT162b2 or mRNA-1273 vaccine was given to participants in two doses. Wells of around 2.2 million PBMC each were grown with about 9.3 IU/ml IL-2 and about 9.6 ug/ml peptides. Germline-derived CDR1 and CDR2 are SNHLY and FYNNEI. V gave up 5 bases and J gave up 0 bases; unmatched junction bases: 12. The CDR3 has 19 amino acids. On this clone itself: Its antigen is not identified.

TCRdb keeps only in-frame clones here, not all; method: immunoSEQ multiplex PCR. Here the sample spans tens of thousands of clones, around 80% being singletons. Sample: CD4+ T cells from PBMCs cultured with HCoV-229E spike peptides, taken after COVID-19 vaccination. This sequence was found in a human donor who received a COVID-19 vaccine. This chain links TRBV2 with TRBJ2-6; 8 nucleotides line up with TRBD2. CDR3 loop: CASSYTRDGGGSGANVLTF. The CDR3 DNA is TGTGCCAGCAGTTACACCCGGGACGGGGGGGGCTCTGGGGCCAACGTCCTGACTTTC.